The source of this T cell receptor beta chain is a study of cytomegalovirus exposure and HLA in healthy donors (dated by TCRdb to 2017 to 2019). For context, the study as a whole: An earlier analysis of roughly 630 of the donors reported more than 250 Gb of sequence data and some 120 million unique TCR beta sequences from about 200 million T cells. An early release covering approximately 600 HLA-typed donors comprised approximately 290 gigabases of sequencing data and approximately 85 million unique TCR sequences. Of the 398 genotyped donors, approximately 83% fell in the genetic ancestry cluster associated with self-reported Caucasian donors. The study aimed to test whether cataloging public T cell receptors could reveal signatures of past pathogen exposure. The study profiled the T cell repertoires of some 610 subjects by immunosequencing and related them to cytomegalovirus serostatus. Besides the first cohort of around 670 subjects, a separate validation cohort made up of roughly 130 different subjects was used. To predict cytomegalovirus infection status, the study brought together high-throughput TCR immunosequencing, statistical association of individual TCRs with disease status, and machine learning. A later analysis re-examined previously published TCR beta repertoires from about 700 donors and added high-resolution HLA genotyping to investigate patterns of TCR occurrence. Rather than drawing on any new phenotypic data, the later analysis identified candidate immune exposures from TCR beta sequences and the way those sequences occurred across donors. To decide whether each TCR beta V gene segment behaved as functional or pseudogenic, an earlier analysis of some 540 of the donors relied on high-throughput TCR beta sequencing. Donor age, sex, ethnicity and CMV serostatus were collected together with the repertoire data. A later genetic analysis used genome-wide SNP genotypes for about 65% of the roughly 670 donors, treating that subset as a discovery cohort. All discovery cohort repertoires had been generated using a single sequencing platform. Both class I and class II loci were covered by HLA typing, at four-digit resolution. The number of donors typed differed by locus, with about 629-640 for A, B, C, DRB1 and DQB1, about 500 for DQA1, under 610 for DPA1, and approximately 470 for DPB1. A handful of DR-DQ haplotypes were treated as single units for association and clustering because of strong linkage in the cohort. Among some 410 genotyped donors of the cohort, an average of about 240,000 unique TCR beta nucleotide sequences were sequenced per donor, approximately 20% of them non-productive. Here is what the overall study found, with its caveats: Across donors, most TCR sequences were observed very rarely, whereas some public TCRs were present in many individuals. In this cohort, only TCR beta chains were sequenced, and detectable features were limited by the absence of alpha or paired-chain data. A total of roughly 160 TCR beta chains were listed by the study as associated with cytomegalovirus. In an earlier analysis of a few hundred of the donors, most TCR beta V segments were observed in productive rearrangements about 87% or about 30% of the time, broadly matching IMGT annotations. At a false discovery rate of 0.05, a later analysis linked under 20,000 TCR beta sequences to specific HLA alleles. In a later analysis, most CMV-associated TCR beta chains were found to appear HLA-restricted, with HLA associations seemingly driven largely by CMV exposure. When HLA alleles, especially DR and DQ, strongly co-occurred, TCR associations were difficult to assign to individual alleles. An association between a missense DCLRE1C variant and V-gene and J-gene trimming of TCR beta chains was found in a later genetic analysis and replicated in an independent cohort. In a later analysis, HLA-associated TCR beta chains showed more clonal expansion and lower generation probabilities than non-associated chains that were equally common. Because counts were too low, 15 to 20 rarely observed V segments, including chromosome 9 orphons, were excluded from the earlier analysis of some 590 of the donors. Correlated functional status among segregating V segments might be attributable to linkage disequilibrium, but an unknown experimental factor could not be ruled out. A later genetic analysis reported fewer N-insertions in productive TCRs among donors in an Asian-associated ancestry cluster than the approximately 700-donor mean. The classifier was reported to diagnose cytomegalovirus status with high specificity and sensitivity in both the original cohort and the validation cohort. A group of highly shared sequence variants was considered likely to be a technical artifact of the sequencing pipeline. Immune exposure information for the cohort was limited to CMV serostatus. Sequencing depth was assumed to be roughly uniform across donors in the presence/absence analyses, though that assumption may not hold. The authors suggested that the approach could potentially be extended to other disease states and immunological phenotypes. In a later analysis, several top co-occurrence clusters were reported to appear linked to parvovirus B19, influenza, CMV and Epstein-Barr virus. A further reported finding was that TCR beta sequences accurately predicted the HLA-A and HLA-B alleles for most subjects in the first cohort. In a later analysis, the rate of TCR association differed among HLA loci, with DRB1 alleles having the most associated TCRs and HLA-C alleles having the fewest. HLA typing was unavailable for some donors at each locus, so association tests used only the typed subset. In vitro tests confirmed that a few of the cytomegalovirus-associated TCR beta chains recognize cytomegalovirus antigens.

The cohort was made up of around 720 healthy bone marrow donors. At the time of sampling, every cohort member was nominally healthy, though immune exposures that went unrecorded were likely present. The donor was CMV seronegative and was included in the group of hundreds of seronegative cohort members. A peripheral blood sample was collected from each donor, and TCR beta sequencing was performed on peripheral blood mononuclear cells. The Qiagen DNeasy Blood Extraction Kit was used to extract genomic DNA from the blood cell samples. Library preparation was by the immunoSEQ multiplex PCR assay. A mixture of 60 forward primers for TCR Vbeta segments and 13 reverse primers for TCR Jbeta segments was used in the multiplex PCR. Amplification of the CDR3 region of rearranged TCR beta genes was performed with a multiplex PCR assay on genomic DNA. The amplified TCR beta libraries were sequenced on the Illumina HiSeq System as 87-base-pair reads. The paper's processing steps were these. Across the 500 to 700 repertoires, a later analysis counted roughly 84 million unique TCR beta chains, roughly 11 million of which were shared by at least two donors. To remove PCR and sequencing errors, raw reads were error-corrected and collapsed into unique sequences using a nearest-neighbor algorithm that merged closely related sequences. To assign V, D and J gene segments, CDR3 sequences were aligned to IMGT reference sequences. For a sequence to be retained, a match of at least six nucleotides was required to both a V gene segment and a J gene segment. A rearrangement counted as productive if the CDR3 had no stop codons and remained in frame with V and J, and every other rearrangement counted as non-productive. CDR3 was defined by IMGT convention, running from the second conserved V-encoded cysteine to the conserved J-encoded phenylalanine. In an earlier analysis of 500 to 650 of the donors, sequences lacking an unambiguous match to a single V gene segment were excluded. In an earlier analysis of 587 of the donors, V segments were called functional above 56.7% productive rearrangements and were called segregating when the between-donor standard deviation exceeded 5%. To diagnose cytomegalovirus status from the catalog of TCR beta chain sequences, a statistical classification framework was built. In a later analysis, V and J genes were assigned by comparing TCR nucleotide sequences against IMGT/GENE-DB human TR gene sequences. Using the TCRdist pipeline, a later analysis assigned CDR3 sequences along with most-parsimonious VDJ recombination scenarios. In a later analysis, each TCR beta chain was defined by its CDR3 amino acid sequence together with its V-gene family, and reads without a unique V-gene family were excluded. To address suspected cross-contamination and a sequencing artifact, a later analysis removed around 590 highly shared, low-generation-probability nucleotide sequences. For each public chain, a later analysis derived a clonal expansion index from normalized ranks of inferred template counts within each repertoire. A later analysis computed generation probabilities with a VDJ recombination model fitted to out-of-frame rearrangements, and checked the results against IGoR. A later analysis scored TCR-TCR, TCR-HLA and TCR-CMV co-occurrence with hypergeometric tests, applying a repertoire-size bias correction to TCR pairs. A later analysis estimated false discovery rates by permuting HLA or CMV assignments 20 times. In a later analysis, co-occurring TCRs were grouped with DBSCAN, and TCRdist sequence similarity was added when clustering was performed within HLA-allele-positive subsets. For co-occurrence clustering, repertoires with fewer than 30,000 or more than 120,000 public chains were excluded, along with 5 or 6 repertoires with anomalous nucleotide sharing. The table comes from immuneACCESS by way of TCRdb, which keeps in-frame sequences with V and J called. Part of the clones is missing from these tables; in studies checked, under half for an unresolved V gene and the rest for unknown reasons. The DNA was the basis for D and trimming; V, J and clone size are from that table. The sample table records 150,000 to 200,000 clones; around 80% of these occur just once. 0.7% to 0.85% of the sample is held by the ten biggest clonotypes.

On this clone itself: Its cognate antigen has yet to be identified. Base qualities are not provided; no much larger clone lies one nucleotide away.

Specimen: PBMCs. This sequence was found in a female donor in good health and CMV-seronegative.

The CDR3 here reads CAWSLLRGGEAFF. The bases read TGTGCCTGGAGCCTTCTACGGGGGGGAGAAGCTTTCTTT. The V and J genes are TRBV30 and TRBJ1-1, with TRBD1 tentatively as D gene (5 bases match). V is clipped by 3 bases and J by 8 bases, and the sequence between their germline boundaries is 16 bases long. Spanning cysteine to phenylalanine, the CDR3 consists of 13 amino acids. Only the CDR3 portion is preserved as DNA: 39 bases, with reading frame beginning at the first base. CDR1 GTSNPN and CDR2 SVGIG were looked up in the germline V gene (reference sequence).